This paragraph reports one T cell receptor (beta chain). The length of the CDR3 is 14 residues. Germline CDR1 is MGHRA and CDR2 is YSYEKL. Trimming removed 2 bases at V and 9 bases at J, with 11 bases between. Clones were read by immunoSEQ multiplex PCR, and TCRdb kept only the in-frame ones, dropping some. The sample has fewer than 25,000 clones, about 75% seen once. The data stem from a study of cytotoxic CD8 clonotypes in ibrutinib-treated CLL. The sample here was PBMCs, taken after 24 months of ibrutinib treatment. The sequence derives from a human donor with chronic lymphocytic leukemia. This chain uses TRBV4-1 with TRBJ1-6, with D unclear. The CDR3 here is CASSQPGWGSPLHF. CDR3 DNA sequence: TGCGCCAGCAGCCAACCGGGTTGGGGTTCACCCCTCCACTTT.